The rows below give T cell receptor beta chains drawn from one sample of a study of T cell changes during pregnancy in multiple sclerosis. Data came from immunoSEQ multiplex PCR; TCRdb stores just in-frame clones and leaves some out. The table includes some 67,000 clones, around 92% detected once. Sequenced material: peripheral blood, taken in the first trimester of pregnancy. These receptors were taken from a female donor with multiple sclerosis, enrolled in a pregnancy study. The CDR3 runs from the conserved cysteine through the conserved F or W. The order of the fields is D gene, V gene, J gene, CDR3 DNA, CDR3 protein. D genes are given only for firm matches.

>-|TRBV9|TRBJ2-1
TGTGCCAGCAGCCCGACGGGGGGCGGGAGAAACAATGAGCAGTTCTTC
CASSPTGGGRNNEQFF
>TRBD1|TRBV19|TRBJ1-4
TGTGCCAGTAGTATAGACGGAGGGGGCTCAGTCGCAAAACTGTTTTTT
CASSIDGGGSVAKLFF
>-|TRBV27|TRBJ1-6
TGTGCCAGCAGCCTTAGAGGATCACCCCTCCACTTT
CASSLRGSPLHF
>-|TRBV23-1|TRBJ1-4
TGCGCCAGGGGGCCTGGGGCTCCTAATGAAAAACTGTTTTTT
CARGPGAPNEKLFF
>TRBD2|TRBV7-9|TRBJ2-1
TGTGCCAGCAGCTTATCCCTTCGGGGGGGCGATGAGCAGTTCTTC
CASSLSLRGGDEQFF
>TRBD2|TRBV7-8|TRBJ2-5
TGTGCCAGCAGCCCTCGACTAGCGGGAGGGCCGGGGGAGACCCAGTACTTC
CASSPRLAGGPGETQYF
>TRBD1|TRBV2|TRBJ1-1
TGTGCCAGCAGACGGACAGGTTGGACTGAAGCTTTCTTT
CASRRTGWTEAFF
>-|TRBV6-1|TRBJ2-5
TGTGCCAGCAGTGAAGGGGCAGGGGCGGAGACCCAGTACTTC
CASSEGAGAETQYF
>TRBD2|TRBV6-5|TRBJ2-7
TGTGCCAGCAGCCCAACAGCGGGGGCTTCCTACGAGCAGTACTTC
CASSPTAGASYEQYF
>-|TRBV9|TRBJ2-3
TGTGCCAGCAGCGTGGCGGGGGCCCCCGGCACAGATACGCAGTATTTT
CASSVAGAPGTDTQYF
>TRBD1|TRBV5-1|TRBJ1-5
TGCGCCAGCGCCCCATCTCCGACAGGGGTCGGGGATCAGCCCCAGCATTTT
CASAPSPTGVGDQPQHF